This T cell receptor (beta chain) was identified during a study of T cell responses to AZD1222 COVID-19 vaccine. Findings and limits, study-wide: The study found vaccine-associated CD4 TCRs spanning spike, dominant at 160-218 and 743-854. Recipients of AZD1222 seropositive at baseline numbered only 6 or 7. Donor demographics were predominantly white British with a female majority; clonal diversity may be underestimated.

With respect to this clone: What it binds is unknown.

Assay: immunoSEQ multiplex PCR; the TCRdb copy retains only in-frame clones and omits some. The sample includes roughly 140,000 clones, around nine tenths seen only once; the top ten take over 1.2%. Pooling covered second doses at about 4 or about 12 weeks. The CDR3 runs to 14 residues. Germline CDR1 and CDR2: LNHDA and SQIVND (reference sequence). V shed 5 bases and J 7 bases; nucleotides not matched to a gene: 5. The V gene is TRBV19, the J gene TRBJ2-1, with TRBD2 identical over 10 bases. The sequenced sample was peripheral blood, obtained 28 days after the second AZD1222 dose. This clonotype originated in an adult who received the AZD1222 COVID-19 vaccine. CDR3 nucleotide sequence: TGTGCCAGTAGTGGACTAGCGGTGGTAAATGAGCAGTTCTTC. It specifies CASSGLAVVNEQFF.